Below, 8 T cell receptor beta chains from the same sample are listed, as sequenced in a study of control samples from healthy donors and cancer patients. The repertoire was sequenced with immunoSEQ multiplex PCR; TCRdb's copy has only in-frame clones and lacks some. The sample shows roughly 90,000 clones, over 85% of them seen only once. Sequenced input: blood. Every receptor here comes from a woman in her 30s in good health.

The chain joins TRBV19 to TRBJ2-1; possible D gene TRBD2, 6 bases. CDR1 is LNHDA, CDR2 SQIVND, per germline (reference sequence). CDR3 length equals 14 residues. Trimming shortened V by 5 bases and J by 8 bases, and 16 bases separated the two germline ends. CDR3 amino acids: CASSDVGGWDEQFF. The CDR3 DNA is TGTGCCAGTAGTGACGTCGGGGGTTGGGATGAGCAGTTCTTC.

The V gene is TRBV13, the J gene TRBJ1-4; tentative D call: TRBD1 (5 bases). The ends were cut back, 5 bases at V and 6 bases at J, with 13 bases in the middle. CDR3 length: 14 residues. The germline V gene encodes CDR1 PRHDT and CDR2 FYEKMQ (reference sequence). The CDR3 DNA sequence: TGTGCCAGCAGCCTGCGAGGGACGGATGAAAAACTGTTTTTT. Translating it yields CASSLRGTDEKLFF. The whole variable domain, filled in from reference TRBV13 and TRBJ1-4, reads AAGVIQSPRHLIKEKRETATLKCYPIPRHDTVYWYQQGPGQDPQFLISFYEKMQSDKGSIPDRFSAQQFSDYHSELNMSSLELGDSALYFCASSLRGTDEKLFFGSGTQLSVL.

This chain links TRBV9 with TRBJ2-3; D possibly corresponds to TRBD1 (6 bases). V lost 3 bases and J 0 bases, leaving 11 bases between the germline ends. The CDR3 covers 15 residues. Germline V gives CDR1 SGDLS, CDR2 YYNGEE. The CDR3 nucleotides are TGTGCCAGCAGCGCCCAGGGGTCTAGCACAGATACGCAGTATTTT. It yields the protein CASSAQGSSTDTQYF.

V usage is TRBV7-2 and J usage is TRBJ2-7; the D gene is possibly TRBD2 (7 bases). The germline gives CDR1 SGHTA, CDR2 FQGNSA. This CDR3 contains 15 residues. V was clipped by 4 bases and J by 5 bases, with 18 bases between them. DNA for the CDR3: TGTGCCAGCAGCTACCACTGGCGGGGGCAGGACGAGCAGTACTTC. Translation: CASSYHWRGQDEQYF.

The chain carries TRBV10-2 and TRBJ2-7; a weak D match, TRBD2 (5 bases). The V end was cut by 2 bases, the J end by 3 bases, with 11 bases between. CDR1 is WSHSY and CDR2 is SAAADI in the germline V gene. The CDR3 runs 14 residues. CDR3 DNA sequence: TGCGCCAGCAGTGAGAATAGCGCTGTCTACGAGCAGTACTTC. Residues: CASSENSAVYEQYF.

The rearrangement links TRBV6-5 to TRBJ1-2, with a weak D call TRBD1 (6 bases). Germline-derived CDR1 and CDR2 are MNHEY and SVGAGI. V dropped 2 bases and J dropped 0 bases, with 13 bases sitting between them. This CDR3 is built from 16 residues. The DNA of the CDR3 is TGTGCCAGCAGTTACAAGGGGGGCAACTCTAACTATGGCTACACCTTC. Its translation is CASSYKGGNSNYGYTF.

This rearrangement joins TRBV24-1 to TRBJ2-7; D perhaps matches TRBD1 (6 bases). Germline values: CDR1 KGHDR, CDR2 SFDVKD. The CDR3 consists of 13 residues. Trimming shortened V by 4 bases and J by 1 base, and 7 bases separated the two germline ends. The CDR3 sequence: CATSEGQSYEQYF. The CDR3 nucleotides are TGTGCCACCAGTGAAGGACAGTCCTACGAGCAGTACTTC.

V is TRBV3-1 (or the pseudogene TRBV3-2) and J is TRBJ1-1; 7 bases are shared with TRBD1. The germline CDR1 and CDR2 sequences are LGHDT and YNNKEL (reference sequence). V lost 6 bases and J lost 7; bases outside the gene matches: 8. The CDR3 contains 13 residues. The CDR3 DNA is TGTGCCAGCAGGGGCGACAGGGTTAATGAAGCTTTCTTT. It is translated as CASRGDRVNEAFF.